Given below is one TCR beta chain in context. Its antigen specificity is not known. No base quality information exists; no much larger clone differs at one position. These data are taken from a study of OX40 agonist ivuxolimab in advanced cancers. Some background on the complete study: Ivuxolimab, which targeted the costimulatory receptor OX40 (CD134), was an agonistic, fully human IgG2 monoclonal antibody. Intravenous ivuxolimab was administered to patients every 2 weeks at six dose levels: 0.01, 0.1, 0.3, 1.5, 3 and 10 mg/kg. Of the approximately 54 patients in dose escalation, 19 had hepatocellular carcinoma, about 15 had melanoma, 9 had renal cell carcinoma and 9 had head and neck cancer. The dose-escalation cohort was 82.7% male with a mean age of approximately 60 years, ranging from roughly 23 to 90. Patients were allowed to have had prior anti-PD-1, anti-PD-L1 or anti-CTLA-4 therapy, and around 40% of the dose-escalation patients had previously received checkpoint inhibitors. Partial responses occurred in three dose-escalation patients: two with cutaneous melanoma and one with hepatocellular carcinoma. The purpose of peripheral TCRbeta sequencing was to test whether ivuxolimab changed TCR sequence diversity and led to clonal T-cell expansion. The paper describes the monotherapy dose-escalation part (N of about 47 patients) of the phase I trial of ivuxolimab. Broader findings and caveats from the paper: Low levels of normalized T-cell clonal expansion were also shown by some nonresponding patients. Antigen specificity was not determined for the clonally expanded peripheral T cells. After ivuxolimab, more expanded clones were found on average in CD8+ T cells than in CD4+ T cells. At doses of 0.1 to 3.0 mg/kg, clonal expansion of both CD4+ and CD8+ blood T cells was observed from baseline to week 6. In the 0.1-3.0 mg/kg groups, partial responders were among the patients with the lowest normalized peripheral clonal expansion, particularly in CD8+ T cells.

Genomic DNA was extracted from sorted cells for sequencing of the TCRbeta CDR3 region. The immunoSEQ Assay was used for sequencing of TCRbeta CDR3 regions. The source is immuneACCESS, and TCRdb retained only in-frame sequences with V and J called. Part of the clones is not carried over; for the studies checked, unresolved V genes explain less than half of this, and the remainder is unexplained. This sample gives tens of thousands of clones in total; more than 80% of them show up just once. In total, the top ten clones hold 9% to 15% of the sample. The junction carries 17 bases between V and J, which are trimmed by 2 bases and 7 bases respectively. Spanning cysteine to phenylalanine, the CDR3 consists of 14 amino acids. Just the 42-base CDR3 DNA is kept, in frame starting at base 1. The germline V gene yields SQVTM for CDR1 and ANQGSEA for CDR2. The trial excluded patients who had a history of autoimmune disease or who were on systemic immunosuppression. Peripheral blood for TCR sequencing was collected from all dose cohorts at baseline, on cycle 4 day 1, and on cycle 7 day 1. The samples were taken from a phase I, first-in-human, multicenter, open-label dose-escalation trial of ivuxolimab. Adults with locally advanced or metastatic melanoma, renal cell carcinoma, hepatocellular carcinoma or head and neck squamous cell carcinoma were enrolled in the trial. CD4+ and CD8+ T cells were sorted separately from peripheral blood before TCR sequencing.

The chain couples TRBV29-1 to TRBJ2-5; the D gene is not confidently resolved. The sequence was collected from an adult with an advanced solid tumor such as melanoma, head and neck, liver or kidney cancer. The sample in question was CD4+ or CD8+ T cells sorted from blood, obtained in a trial of the OX40 agonist ivuxolimab. The CDR3 in this case is CSVEHPVLVWTQYF. The base sequence is TGCAGCGTTGAACACCCGGTCCTCGTGTGGACCCAGTACTTC.